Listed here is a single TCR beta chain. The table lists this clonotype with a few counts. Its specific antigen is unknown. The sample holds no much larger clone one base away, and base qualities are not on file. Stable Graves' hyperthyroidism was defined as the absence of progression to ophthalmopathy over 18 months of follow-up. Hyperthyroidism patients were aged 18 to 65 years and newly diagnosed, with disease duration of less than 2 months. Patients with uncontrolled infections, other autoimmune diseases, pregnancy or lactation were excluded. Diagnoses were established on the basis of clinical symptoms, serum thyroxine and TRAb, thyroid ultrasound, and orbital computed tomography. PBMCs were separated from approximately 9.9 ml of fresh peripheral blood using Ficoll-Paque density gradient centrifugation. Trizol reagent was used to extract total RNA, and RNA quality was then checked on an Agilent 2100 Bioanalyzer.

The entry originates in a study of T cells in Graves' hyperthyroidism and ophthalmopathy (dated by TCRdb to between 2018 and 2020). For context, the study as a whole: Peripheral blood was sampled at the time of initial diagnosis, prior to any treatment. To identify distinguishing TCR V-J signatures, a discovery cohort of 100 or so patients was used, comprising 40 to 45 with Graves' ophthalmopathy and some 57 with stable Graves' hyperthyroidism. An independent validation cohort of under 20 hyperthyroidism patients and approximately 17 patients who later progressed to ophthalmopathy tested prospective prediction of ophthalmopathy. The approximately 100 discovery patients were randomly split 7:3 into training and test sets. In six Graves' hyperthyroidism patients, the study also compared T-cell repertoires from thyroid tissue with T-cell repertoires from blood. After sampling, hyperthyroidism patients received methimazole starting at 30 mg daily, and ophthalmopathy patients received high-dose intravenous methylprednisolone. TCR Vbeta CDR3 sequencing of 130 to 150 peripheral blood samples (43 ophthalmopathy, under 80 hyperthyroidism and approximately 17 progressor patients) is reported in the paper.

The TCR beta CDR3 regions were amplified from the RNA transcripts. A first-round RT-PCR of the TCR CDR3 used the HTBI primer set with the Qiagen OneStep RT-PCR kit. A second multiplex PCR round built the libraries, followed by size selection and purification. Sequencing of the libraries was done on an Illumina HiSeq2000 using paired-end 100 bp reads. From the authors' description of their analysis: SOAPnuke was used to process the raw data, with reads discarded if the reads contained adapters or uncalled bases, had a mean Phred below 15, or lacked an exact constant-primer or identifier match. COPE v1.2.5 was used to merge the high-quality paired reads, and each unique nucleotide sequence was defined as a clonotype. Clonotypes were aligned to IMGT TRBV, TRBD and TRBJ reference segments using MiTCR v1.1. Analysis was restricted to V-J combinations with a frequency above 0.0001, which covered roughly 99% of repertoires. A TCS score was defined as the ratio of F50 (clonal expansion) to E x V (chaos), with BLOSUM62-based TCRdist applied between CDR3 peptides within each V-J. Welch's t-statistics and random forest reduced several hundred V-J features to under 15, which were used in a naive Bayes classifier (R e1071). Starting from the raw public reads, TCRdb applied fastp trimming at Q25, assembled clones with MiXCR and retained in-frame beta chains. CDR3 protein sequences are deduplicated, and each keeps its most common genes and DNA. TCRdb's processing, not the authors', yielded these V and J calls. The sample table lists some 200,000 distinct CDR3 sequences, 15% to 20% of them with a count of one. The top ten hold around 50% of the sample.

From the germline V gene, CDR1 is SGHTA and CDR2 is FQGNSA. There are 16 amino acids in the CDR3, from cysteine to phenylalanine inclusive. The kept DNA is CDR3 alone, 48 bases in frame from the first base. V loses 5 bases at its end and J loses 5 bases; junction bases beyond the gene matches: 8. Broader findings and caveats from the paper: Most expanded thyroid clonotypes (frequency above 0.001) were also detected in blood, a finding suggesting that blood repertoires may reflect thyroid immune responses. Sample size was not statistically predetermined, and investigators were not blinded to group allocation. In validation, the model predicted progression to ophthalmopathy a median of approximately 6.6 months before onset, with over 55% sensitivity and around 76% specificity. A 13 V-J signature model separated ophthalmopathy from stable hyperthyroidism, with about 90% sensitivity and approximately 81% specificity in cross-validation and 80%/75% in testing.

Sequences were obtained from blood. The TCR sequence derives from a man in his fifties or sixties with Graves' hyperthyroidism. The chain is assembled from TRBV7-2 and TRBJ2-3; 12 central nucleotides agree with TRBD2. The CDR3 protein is CASSQAGTSGLDTQYF. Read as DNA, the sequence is TGTGCCAGCAGCCAAGCCGGGACTAGCGGGTTAGATACGCAGTATTTT.